The entry that follows covers one T cell receptor beta chain sequence. V lost 5 bases, J lost 1 base, and 15 bases lay in between. There are 16 residues in the CDR3. Germline V CDR1 and CDR2: LNHDA, SQIVND (reference sequence). Profiled with immunoSEQ multiplex PCR; TCRdb holds only in-frame clones, not every one. The sample consists of tens of thousands of clones, approximately 80% of them appearing once. This sample is drawn from a study of T cell responses to AZD1222 COVID-19 vaccine. This chain uses TRBV19 with TRBJ1-5; TRBD1 might be the D (6 bases). Sequenced material: peripheral blood, taken 28 days after the second AZD1222 dose. This sequence originates from an adult who received the AZD1222 COVID-19 vaccine. The CDR3 reads CASSEQGRGSNQPQHF. The CDR3 region has the DNA TGTGCCAGTAGTGAACAGGGAAGGGGAAGCAATCAGCCCCAGCATTTT.